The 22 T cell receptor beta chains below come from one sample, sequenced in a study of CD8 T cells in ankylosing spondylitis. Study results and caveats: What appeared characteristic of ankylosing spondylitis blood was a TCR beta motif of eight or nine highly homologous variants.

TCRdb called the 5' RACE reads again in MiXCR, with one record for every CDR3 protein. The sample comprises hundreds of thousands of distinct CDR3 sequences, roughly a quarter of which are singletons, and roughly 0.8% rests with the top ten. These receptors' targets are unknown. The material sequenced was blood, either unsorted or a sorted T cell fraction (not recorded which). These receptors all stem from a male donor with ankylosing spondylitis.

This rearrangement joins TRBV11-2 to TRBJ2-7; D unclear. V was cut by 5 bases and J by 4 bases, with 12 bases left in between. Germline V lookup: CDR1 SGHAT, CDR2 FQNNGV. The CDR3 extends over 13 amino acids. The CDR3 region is CASSRDTAYEQYF. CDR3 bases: TGTGCCAGCAGCCGTGATACAGCATACGAGCAGTACTTC.

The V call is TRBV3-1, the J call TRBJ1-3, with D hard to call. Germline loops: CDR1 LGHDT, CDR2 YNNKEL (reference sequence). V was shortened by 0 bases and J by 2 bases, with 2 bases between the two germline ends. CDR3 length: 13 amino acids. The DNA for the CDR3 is TGTGCCAGCAGCCAAGAACCTGGAAACACCATATATTTT. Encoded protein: CASSQEPGNTIYF.

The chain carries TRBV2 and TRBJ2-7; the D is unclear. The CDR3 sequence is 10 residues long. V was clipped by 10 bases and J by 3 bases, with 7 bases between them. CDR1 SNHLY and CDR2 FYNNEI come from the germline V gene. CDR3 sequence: CAIGDYEQYV. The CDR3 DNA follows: TGTGCCATCGGCGACTACGAGCAGTACGTC.

CDR3 sequence reads: CSATGTGNTGELFF. The CDR3 region has the DNA TGCAGTGCTACCGGGACAGGGAACACCGGGGAGCTGTTTTTT. The chain combines TRBV20-1 with TRBJ2-2, with 8 nucleotides matching TRBD1. Germline CDR1 is DFQATT and CDR2 is SNEGSKA (reference sequence). V dropped 4 bases and J dropped 1; count of bases not matched to a gene: 2. The CDR3 has 14 amino acids.

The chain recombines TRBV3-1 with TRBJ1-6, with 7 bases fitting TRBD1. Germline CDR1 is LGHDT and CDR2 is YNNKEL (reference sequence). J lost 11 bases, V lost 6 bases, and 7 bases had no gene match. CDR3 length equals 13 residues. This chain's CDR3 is CASRRQGQTPLHF. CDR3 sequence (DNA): TGTGCCAGCAGACGACAGGGACAAACACCCCTCCACTTT.

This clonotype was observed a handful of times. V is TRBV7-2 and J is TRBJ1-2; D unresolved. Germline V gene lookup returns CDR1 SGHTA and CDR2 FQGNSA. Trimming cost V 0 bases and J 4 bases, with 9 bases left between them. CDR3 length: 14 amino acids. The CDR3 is CASSLARDTYGYTF. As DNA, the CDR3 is TGTGCCAGCAGCTTAGCGCGAGACACCTATGGCTACACCTTC.

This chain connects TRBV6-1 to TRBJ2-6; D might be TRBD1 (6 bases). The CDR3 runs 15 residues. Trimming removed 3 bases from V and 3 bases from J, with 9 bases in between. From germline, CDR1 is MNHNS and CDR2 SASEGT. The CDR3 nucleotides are TGTGCCAGCAGTGACAGGGGTCTTGGGGCCAACGTCCTGACTTTC. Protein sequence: CASSDRGLGANVLTF.

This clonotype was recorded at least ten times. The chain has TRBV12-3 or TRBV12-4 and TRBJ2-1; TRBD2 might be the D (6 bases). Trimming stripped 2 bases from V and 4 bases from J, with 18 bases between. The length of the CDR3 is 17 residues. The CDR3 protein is CASSLWGGAEPYNEQFF. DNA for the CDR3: TGTGCCAGCAGTTTATGGGGCGGGGCGGAACCTTACAATGAGCAGTTCTTC.

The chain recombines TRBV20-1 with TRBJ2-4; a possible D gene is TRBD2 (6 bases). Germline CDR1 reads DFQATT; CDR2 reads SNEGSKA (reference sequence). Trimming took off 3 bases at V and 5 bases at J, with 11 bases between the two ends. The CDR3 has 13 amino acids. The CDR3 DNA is TGCAGTGCTAGGAATCCGGGAGAAAACATTCAGTACTTC. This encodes CSARNPGENIQYF.

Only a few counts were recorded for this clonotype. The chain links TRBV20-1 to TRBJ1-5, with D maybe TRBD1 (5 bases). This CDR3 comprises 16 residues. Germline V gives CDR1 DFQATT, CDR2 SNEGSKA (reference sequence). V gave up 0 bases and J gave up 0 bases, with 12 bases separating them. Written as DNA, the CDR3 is TGCAGTGCTAGAGAACCGGTGGGGGATAGCAATCAGCCCCAGCATTTT. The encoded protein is CSAREPVGDSNQPQHF.

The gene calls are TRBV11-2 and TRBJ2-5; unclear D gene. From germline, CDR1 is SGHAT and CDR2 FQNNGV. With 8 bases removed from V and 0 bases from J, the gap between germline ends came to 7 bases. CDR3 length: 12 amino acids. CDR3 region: CASFSHQETQYF. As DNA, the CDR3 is TGTGCCAGCTTTTCCCACCAAGAGACCCAGTACTTC.

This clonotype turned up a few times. CDR3 in DNA: TGCGCCAGCAGCCTAGGACAGGACACCATTGGCGAGACCCAGTACTTC. The encoded protein is CASSLGQDTIGETQYF. The chain carries TRBV5-1 and TRBJ2-5; 7 nucleotides agree with TRBD1. With 4 bases clipped from V and 5 bases from J, the junction kept 14 bases outside the gene matches. Germline V lookup: CDR1 SGHRS, CDR2 YFSETQ. CDR3 length equals 16 residues.

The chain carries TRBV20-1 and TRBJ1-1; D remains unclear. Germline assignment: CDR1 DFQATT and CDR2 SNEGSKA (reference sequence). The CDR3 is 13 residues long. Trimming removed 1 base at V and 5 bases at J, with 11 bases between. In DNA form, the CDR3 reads TGCAGTGCTAGAGTCGACCTCAGTACTGAAGCTTTCTTT. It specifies CSARVDLSTEAFF.

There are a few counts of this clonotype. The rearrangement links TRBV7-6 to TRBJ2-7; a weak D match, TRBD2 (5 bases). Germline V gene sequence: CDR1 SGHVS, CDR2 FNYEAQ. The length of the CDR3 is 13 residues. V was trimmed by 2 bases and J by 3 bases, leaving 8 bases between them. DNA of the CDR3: TGTGCCAGCAGCTTACAACTAGGCTACGAGCAGTACTTC. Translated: CASSLQLGYEQYF.

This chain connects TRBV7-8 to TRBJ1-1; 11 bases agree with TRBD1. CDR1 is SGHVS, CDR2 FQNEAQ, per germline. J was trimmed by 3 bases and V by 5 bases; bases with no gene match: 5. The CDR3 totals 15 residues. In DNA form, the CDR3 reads TGTGCCAGCAGCCTTGGACAGGGGGCGCACACTGAAGCTTTCTTT. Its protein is CASSLGQGAHTEAFF.

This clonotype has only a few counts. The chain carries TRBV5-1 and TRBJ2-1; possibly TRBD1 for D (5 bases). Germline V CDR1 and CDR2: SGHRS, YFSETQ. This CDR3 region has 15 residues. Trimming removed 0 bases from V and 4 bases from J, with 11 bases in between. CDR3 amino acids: CASSLGNSGYNEQFF. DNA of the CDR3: TGCGCCAGCAGCTTGGGCAATTCAGGGTACAATGAGCAGTTCTTC.

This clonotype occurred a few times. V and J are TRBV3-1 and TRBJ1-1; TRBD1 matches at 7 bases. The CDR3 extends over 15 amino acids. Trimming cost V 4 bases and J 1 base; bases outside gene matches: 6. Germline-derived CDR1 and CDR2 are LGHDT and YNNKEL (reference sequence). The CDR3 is CASSRNRDRNTEAFF. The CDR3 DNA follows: TGTGCCAGCAGCCGTAACCGGGACAGGAACACTGAAGCTTTCTTT.

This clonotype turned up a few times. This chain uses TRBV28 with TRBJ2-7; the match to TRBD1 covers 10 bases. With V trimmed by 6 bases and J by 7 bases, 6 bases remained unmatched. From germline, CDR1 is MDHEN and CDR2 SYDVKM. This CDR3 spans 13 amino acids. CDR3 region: CASRRQGAGEQYV. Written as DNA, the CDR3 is TGTGCCAGCAGGCGACAGGGGGCGGGAGAGCAGTACGTC.

CDR3 residues: CASSLDSVAGEDNEQFF. DNA of the CDR3: TGTGCCAGCAGCTTAGATTCCGTAGCGGGAGAGGACAATGAGCAGTTCTTC. The rearrangement joins TRBV11-2 to TRBJ2-1, with 9 bases that match TRBD2. CDR1 and CDR2 (germline): SGHAT, FQNNGV. Trimming at V came to 0 bases and at J to 5 bases, leaving 8 bases not matched to a gene. The CDR3 totals 17 residues. The full variable domain, rest sourced from reference TRBV11-2 and TRBJ2-1, is EAGVAQSPRYKIIEKRQSVAFWCNPISGHATLYWYQQILGQGPKLLIQFQNNGVVDDSQLPKDRFSAERLKGVDSTLKIQPAKLEDSAVYLCASSLDSVAGEDNEQFFGPGTRLTVL.

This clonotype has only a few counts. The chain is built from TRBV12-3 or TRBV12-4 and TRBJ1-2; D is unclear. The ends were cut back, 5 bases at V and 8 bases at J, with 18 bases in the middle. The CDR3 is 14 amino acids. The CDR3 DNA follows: TGTGCCAGCAGTCCCCAACAAGTGAGTCGGGGCTACACCTTC. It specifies CASSPQQVSRGYTF.

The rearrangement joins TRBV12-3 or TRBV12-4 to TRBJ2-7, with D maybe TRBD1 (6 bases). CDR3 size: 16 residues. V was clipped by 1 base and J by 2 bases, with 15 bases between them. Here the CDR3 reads CASSLGGGRGTYEQYV. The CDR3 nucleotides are TGTGCCAGCAGTTTAGGTGGTGGAAGGGGGACCTACGAGCAGTACGTC.

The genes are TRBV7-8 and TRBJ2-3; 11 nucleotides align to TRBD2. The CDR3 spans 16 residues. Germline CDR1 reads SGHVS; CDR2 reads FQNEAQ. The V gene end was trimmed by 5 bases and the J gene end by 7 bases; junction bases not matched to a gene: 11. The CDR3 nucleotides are TGTGCCAGCAGCCCGGGACTAGCGGCCCCCCTGTATACGCAGTATTTT. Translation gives CASSPGLAAPLYTQYF.